This is a list of T cell receptor beta chains from one sample in a study of identical twins. TCRdb re-analysed the 5' RACE reads in MiXCR, keeping a single row per CDR3 protein. This sample carries 410,000 or so distinct CDR3 sequences, approximately 17% of them seen once, and the ten largest clones take approximately 12%. Sequencing used naive T cells sorted from blood. The receptor source for this set is a man aged 50 to 60 in good health. The CDR3 runs from the conserved cysteine through the conserved F or W. The order of the fields is V gene, D gene, J gene, clone size, CDR3 DNA, CDR3 protein. The D gene is left open where the match is weak. Size values are once, few and many counts, or a class for expanded clones, and some rows have none.

TRBV27,TRBD2,TRBJ2-2,many,TGTGCCAGCAGTGCCGGGACTAGCGGGAGATTAGAGAGGTTCGGGGAGCTGTTTTTT,CASSAGTSGRLERFGELFF
TRBV10-3,TRBD1,TRBJ2-5,.,TGTGCCATCAGCCCCCGGGACAGACAAGAGACCCAGTACTTC,CAISPRDRQETQYF
TRBV11-1,TRBD1,TRBJ2-5,few,TGTGCCAGCAGCTTAGCGCCGACAGGGCCGTACCAAGAGACCCAGTACTTC,CASSLAPTGPYQETQYF
TRBV12-3/TRBV12-4,TRBD2,TRBJ2-3,.,TGTGCCAGCAGTCCAACTAGCGGGAGGTCCCCGTACACAGATACGCAGTATTTT,CASSPTSGRSPYTDTQYF
TRBV27,.,TRBJ1-1,many,TGTGCCAGCAGTTCTGGGGGCCTGAACACTGAAGCTTTCTTT,CASSSGGLNTEAFF
TRBV4-1,TRBD2,TRBJ2-1,.,TGCGCCAGCAGCCAAGATGGGGGACTAGCCCCCTACATTGAGCAGTTCTTC,CASSQDGGLAPYIEQFF
TRBV28,.,TRBJ2-7,.,TGTGCCAGCAGTTCTATGGACAGCCTCGCCTCCTACGAGCAGTACTTC,CASSSMDSLASYEQYF
TRBV7-9,.,TRBJ2-7,many,TGTGCCAGCAGCATAAACACCTACGAGCAGTACTTC,CASSINTYEQYF
TRBV7-3,.,TRBJ2-1,.,TGTGCCAGCAGCCCCATTGGACGGATCCCGGCCGGTGAGCAGTTCTTC,CASSPIGRIPAGEQFF
TRBV29-1,.,TRBJ1-2,many,TGCAGCGTTGGGGAGCCTACTAACTATGGCTACACCTTC,CSVGEPTNYGYTF
TRBV28,TRBD2,TRBJ2-3,few,TGTGCCAGCAGTTCTAGCGGGAGGGCCTTGACAGATACGCAGTATTTT,CASSSSGRALTDTQYF
TRBV6-1,.,TRBJ1-5,many,TGTGCCAGCAGTGAAGCTCGTCGGGAAGGTAGGCCCCAGCATTTT,CASSEARREGRPQHF
TRBV25-1,TRBD1,TRBJ1-2,.,TGTGCCAGCAGTGCGACAGGGAACTATGGCTACACCTTC,CASSATGNYGYTF
TRBV11-1,.,TRBJ2-3,.,TGTGCCAGCAGACAAGCCATGGTTCGGGCGAGGATTACAGATACGCAGTATTTT,CASRQAMVRARITDTQYF
TRBV4-3,TRBD1,TRBJ2-5,.,TGCGCCAGCAGCCAGGGAGACAGGGACCAAGAGACCCAGTACTTC,CASSQGDRDQETQYF
TRBV28,.,TRBJ2-5,many,TGTGCCAGCACCGATAGCGGCCAAGAGACCCAGTACTTC,CASTDSGQETQYF
TRBV7-2,TRBD2,TRBJ2-3,.,TGTGCCAGCAGCAAGAGCGGGGGTGAAACGCAGTATTTT,CASSKSGGETQYF
TRBV5-1,TRBD1,TRBJ2-2,many,TGCGCCAGCAGCCGATTGGGGACACCGGACAGGGGTCGCACCGGGGAGCTGTTTTTT,CASSRLGTPDRGRTGELFF
TRBV20-1,.,TRBJ1-5,few,TGCAGTGCTAGAGATGCAGGGGAGTATCAGCCCCAGCATTTT,CSARDAGEYQPQHF
TRBV5-6,.,TRBJ1-2,.,TGTGCCAGCAGCTTGGGGGCGGCTCCCGGGAATGGCTACACCTTC,CASSLGAAPGNGYTF
TRBV20-1,TRBD1,TRBJ2-7,few,TGCAGTGCTAGAGATAGGTGGACAGGGGGCTACGAGCAGTACTTC,CSARDRWTGGYEQYF
TRBV5-1,TRBD1,TRBJ2-2,few,TGCGCCAGCAGCTTGAATGGACAGGGTGTTGGGGAGCTGTTTTTT,CASSLNGQGVGELFF
TRBV20-1,TRBD2,TRBJ2-3,.,TGCAGTGCTAGAGTGACTAGCGAAGGTGGTCGGGATACGCAGTATTTT,CSARVTSEGGRDTQYF
TRBV5-1,.,TRBJ2-5,few,TGCGCCAGCAGCTCGACTAGTTTTGAGACCCAGTACTTC,CASSSTSFETQYF
TRBV6-5,.,TRBJ1-1,many,TGTGCCAGCAGTTACTCGTCAGGGGTTAGCACTGAAGCTTTCTTT,CASSYSSGVSTEAFF
TRBV6-1,.,TRBJ2-1,few,TGTGCCAGCAGGGAACGACTAGACAATGAGCAGTTCTTC,CASRERLDNEQFF
TRBV7-8,.,TRBJ1-2,few,TGTGCCAGCAGCAATCAAGGGGGAAGAGAGGGCTACACCTTC,CASSNQGGREGYTF
TRBV7-8,.,TRBJ2-2,many,TGTGCCAGCAGCTTATTCACGGACGGGGAGCTGTTTTTT,CASSLFTDGELFF